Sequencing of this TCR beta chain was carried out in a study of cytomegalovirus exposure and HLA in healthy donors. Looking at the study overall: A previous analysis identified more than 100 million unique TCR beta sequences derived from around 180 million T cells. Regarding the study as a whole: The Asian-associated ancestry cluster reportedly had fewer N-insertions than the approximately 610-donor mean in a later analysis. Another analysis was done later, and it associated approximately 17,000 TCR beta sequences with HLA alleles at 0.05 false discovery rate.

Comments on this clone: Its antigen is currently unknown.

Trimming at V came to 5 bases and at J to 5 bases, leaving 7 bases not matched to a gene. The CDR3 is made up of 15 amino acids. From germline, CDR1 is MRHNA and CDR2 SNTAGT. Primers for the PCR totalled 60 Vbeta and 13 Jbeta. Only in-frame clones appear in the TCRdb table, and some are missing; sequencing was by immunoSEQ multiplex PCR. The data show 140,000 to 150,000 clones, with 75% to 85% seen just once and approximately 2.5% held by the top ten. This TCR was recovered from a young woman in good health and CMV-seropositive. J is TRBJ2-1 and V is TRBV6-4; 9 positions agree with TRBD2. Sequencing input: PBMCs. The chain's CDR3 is CASSTSGGTNNEQFF. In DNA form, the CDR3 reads TGTGCCAGCAGTACGAGCGGGGGGACCAACAATGAGCAGTTCTTC.